The text below deals with one TCR beta chain. Its target is unknown. These data originate in a study of blood T cells in healthy people across ages. Notes on the study in general: No one knew whether donors had CMV, which possibly confounded expanded clonotype changes.

The CDR3 is 15 amino acids. V gave up 3 bases and J gave up 0 bases, with 8 bases separating them. Germline loops: CDR1 LNHNV, CDR2 YYDKDF (reference sequence). Each individual donor underwent a draw of roughly 10 milliliters of peripheral blood. A J-beta primer mix and a sample-barcoded 5' primer were used in a second PCR of about 7 to 11 cycles. MiXCR was run by TCRdb on the 5' RACE reads, yielding one entry per CDR3 protein. The data hold 750,000 to 950,000 distinct CDR3 sequences, with around 29% observed a single time. This sample also appeared in a second study, on T cells of mothers and their children. This second report adds: Related and unrelated pairs show similar thymic shaping of TCR recombination output.

This chain uses TRBV15 with TRBJ2-2, with D possibly matching TRBD2 (7 bases). The sequenced material came from blood. The source of this sequence is a woman in her thirties or forties in good health. CDR3 residues: CATSSGGPNTGELFF. CDR3 in DNA: TGTGCCACCAGCAGCGGGGGGCCGAACACCGGGGAGCTGTTTTTT.